This T cell receptor (beta chain) comes out of a study of T cells of healthy individuals. This clonotype came up many times. TCRdb reprocessed the 5' RACE reads via MiXCR and lists one record per CDR3 protein. The sample has tens of thousands of distinct CDR3 sequences; around 15% are singletons. This clonotype was sampled from a human donor in good health.

CDR3 bases: TGCAGTGCCACGGAGGGGGTGAACACCGGGGAGCTGTTTTTT. Translated, it gives CSATEGVNTGELFF. The V gene is TRBV20-1, the J gene TRBJ2-2; either TRBD1 or TRBD2 may supply D (6 bases each). The CDR3 sequence is 14 residues long. Looked up from germline, CDR1 is DFQATT and CDR2 is SNEGSKA (reference sequence). Trimming cost V 6 bases and J 1 base, with 12 bases left between them.